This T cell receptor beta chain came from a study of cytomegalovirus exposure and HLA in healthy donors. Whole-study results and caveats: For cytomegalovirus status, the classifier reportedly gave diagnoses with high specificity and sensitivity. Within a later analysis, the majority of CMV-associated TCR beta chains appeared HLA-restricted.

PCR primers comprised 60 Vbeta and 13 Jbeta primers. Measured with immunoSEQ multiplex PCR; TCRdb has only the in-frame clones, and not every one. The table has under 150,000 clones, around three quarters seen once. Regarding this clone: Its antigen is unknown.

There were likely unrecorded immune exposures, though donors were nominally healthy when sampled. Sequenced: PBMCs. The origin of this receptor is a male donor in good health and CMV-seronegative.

CDR3 sequence (DNA): TGTGCCAGCAGTTTGGCAGGGGTGATGAATTCACCCCTCCACTTT. This translates into CASSLAGVMNSPLHF. This chain joins TRBV28 and TRBJ1-6; TRBD1 is a possible D gene (6 bases). Trimming left V 3 bases short and J 7 bases short, with 13 bases between. The CDR3 spans 15 residues. The germline V gene has CDR1 MDHEN and CDR2 SYDVKM.